One sample yielded the 20 T cell receptor beta chains listed below, sequenced in a study of post-analysis software for immune sequencing data. Study observations and caveats: The five TRBV segments detected at higher frequency in patients than in controls included TRBV5-6, TRBV5-1 and TRBV20-1.

The library was made from cDNA and included unique molecular identifiers. From the PCR reads, TCRdb called clonotypes with MiXCR, one entry per CDR3 protein. The sample carries around 770,000 distinct CDR3 sequences, 40% to 55% recorded once. Which antigens these TCRs recognize remains unknown. Sequenced input: blood. These receptors originate from a girl under 18 with multiple sclerosis.

The rearrangement joins TRBV6-1 to TRBJ1-2; 10 bases agree with TRBD1. There are 20 residues in the CDR3. The ends lost 5 bases at V and 7 bases at J; junction bases unmatched: 25. CDR1 MNHNS and CDR2 SASEGT come from the germline V gene. The CDR3 loop reads CASSPRYGSLSGTGASGYTF. DNA of the CDR3: TGTGCCAGCAGTCCTCGTTACGGTTCGCTGTCCGGGACAGGGGCCAGTGGCTACACCTTC.

This chain connects TRBV7-8 to TRBJ2-2; 9 nucleotides line up with TRBD2. Looked up from germline, CDR1 is SGHVS and CDR2 is FQNEAQ. The CDR3 is 18 amino acids. The V gene end was trimmed by 1 base and the J gene end by 4 bases; junction bases not matched to a gene: 10. This CDR3 is CASSLVSSGASATGELFF. CDR3 nucleotides: TGTGCCAGCAGCTTAGTGTCTAGCGGGGCCTCGGCCACCGGGGAGCTGTTTTTT.

This clonotype was recorded a few times. This rearrangement joins TRBV28 to TRBJ2-7; 12 bases agree with TRBD2. Germline loops: CDR1 MDHEN, CDR2 SYDVKM. The junction had 3 bases not matched to a gene; V was cut back by 2 bases and J by 4 bases. The CDR3 has 15 amino acids. This CDR3 reads CASSLPSGRAYEQYF. In DNA form, the CDR3 reads TGTGCCAGCAGTTTACCTAGCGGGAGGGCTTACGAGCAGTACTTC. The variable domain in full, completed from reference TRBV28 and TRBJ2-7, reads DVKVTQSSRYLVKRTGEKVFLECVQDMDHENMFWYRQDPGLGLRLIYFSYDVKMKEKGDIPEGYSVSREKKERFSLILESASTNQTSMYLCASSLPSGRAYEQYFGPGTRLTVT.

The chain employs TRBV5-6 and TRBJ2-5, with TRBD2 identical over 10 bases. The J call may not be correct, given that the DNA end is closer to TRBJ2-1. The V gene's germline CDR1 is SGHDT and CDR2 YYEEEE. There are 16 residues in the CDR3. In DNA, the CDR3 is TGTGCCAGCAGCTTGGAGGGACTAGCGTACCAAGAGACCCAGTTCTTC. Residues: CASSLEGLAYQETQFF.

The chain joins TRBV12-3 or TRBV12-4 to TRBJ1-2; no clear D gene. The CDR3 loop spans 14 amino acids. Deletions cut 3 bases from V and 4 bases from J, with 12 bases between. CDR3 region: CASSFIGSSYGYTF. The CDR3 DNA reads TGTGCCAGCAGTTTTATAGGGTCTAGCTATGGCTACACCTTC.

The chain joins TRBV5-1 to TRBJ1-1, with D possibly TRBD1 on 5 matching bases. V was trimmed by 0 bases and J by 3 bases, leaving 9 bases between them. Germline CDR1 is SGHRS and CDR2 is YFSETQ. This CDR3 is 14 amino acids long. DNA for the CDR3: TGCGCCAGCAGCTTGGGGGGGGGACACACTGAAGCTTTCTTT. Protein sequence: CASSLGGGHTEAFF.

The genes are TRBV27 and TRBJ2-5; D is uncertain. Germline CDR1 and CDR2: MNHEY and SMNVEV (reference sequence). CDR3 length equals 14 residues. Trimming cost V 6 bases and J 5 bases, with 16 bases left between them. The CDR3 reads CASSPRSFRETQYF. CDR3 sequence (DNA): TGTGCCAGCAGCCCCCGGAGTTTCAGGGAGACCCAGTACTTC.

The chain carries TRBV5-1 and TRBJ1-1; 9 bases match TRBD1. With V trimmed by 4 bases and J by 2 bases, 9 bases remained unmatched. The germline V gene has CDR1 SGHRS and CDR2 YFSETQ. The CDR3 is made up of 16 amino acids. Here the CDR3 reads CASSPRPGQGNTEAFF. CDR3 coding DNA: TGCGCCAGCAGCCCACGACCGGGACAGGGAAACACTGAAGCTTTCTTT.

The chain employs TRBV19 and TRBJ2-3; 8 bases line up with TRBD1. Germline V CDR1 and CDR2: LNHDA, SQIVND (reference sequence). Trimming cost V 6 bases and J 5 bases; bases outside gene matches: 10. This CDR3 comprises 15 residues. The CDR3 DNA sequence: TGTGCCAGTAGGAAAGACAGGGGCGGAGGAGATACGCAGTATTTT. Protein sequence: CASRKDRGGGDTQYF.

CDR3 nucleotides: TGTGCCAGCAGCGAGCAGGGGATAATTCGTAATTCACCCCTCCACTTT. This codes for CASSEQGIIRNSPLHF. The genes are TRBV5-6 and TRBJ1-6; possibly TRBD1 for D (6 bases). The germline CDR1 and CDR2 sequences are SGHDT and YYEEEE. Trimming pared 4 bases from V and 6 bases from J, leaving 17 bases between. This CDR3 region has 16 residues.

This clonotype was counted a few times. V is TRBV7-4 and J is TRBJ2-3, with D possibly being TRBD2 (5 bases). The CDR3 is 15 amino acids. Trimming took 3 bases from V and 0 from J, leaving 10 bases between them. Germline values: CDR1 SGHVT, CDR2 SQSDAQ. CDR3 bases: TGTGCCAGCAGCTTGTCCGGGGTCAGCACAGATACGCAGTATTTT. It translates to CASSLSGVSTDTQYF.

This sequence joins TRBV7-2 and TRBJ1-2, with 9 bases lining up with TRBD1. J lost 7 bases, V lost 4 bases, and 19 bases had no gene match. CDR1 is SGHTA, CDR2 FQGNSA, per germline. The CDR3 length is 18 residues. CDR3 residues: CASSSRGGIYRGRGGYTF. The CDR3 DNA reads as TGTGCCAGCAGCTCCCGGGGTGGGATATACAGGGGGCGCGGTGGCTACACCTTC.

V usage is TRBV2 and J usage is TRBJ2-3; 9 bases align to TRBD2. V was clipped by 7 bases and J by 0 bases; unmatched bases: 8. CDR1 and CDR2 from the germline V gene are SNHLY and FYNNEI. This CDR3 comprises 16 residues. CDR3 sequence: CASIIGLATSTDTQYF. The DNA of the CDR3 is TGTGCCAGCATAATAGGACTAGCGACCAGCACAGATACGCAGTATTTT. Looking up the rest from reference TRBV2 and TRBJ2-3 gives the full variable domain: EPEVTQTPSHQVTQMGQEVILRCVPISNHLYFYWYRQILGQKVEFLVSFYNNEISEKSEIFDDQFSVERPDGSNFTLKIRSTKLEDSAMYFCASIIGLATSTDTQYFGPGTRLTVL.

This clonotype has only a few counts. An end of the junction differs from the germline gene, which may be a read error. The chain couples TRBV29-1 to TRBJ2-2; D is perhaps TRBD2 (5 bases). The CDR3 covers 13 residues. Germline CDR1 and CDR2: SQVTM and ANQGSEA. CDR3 amino acids: CSVGYKNTGERFF. CDR3 DNA: TGCAGCGTTGGCTACAAGAACACCGGGGAGCGGTTTTTT.

The V and J genes are TRBV6-6 and TRBJ2-7; 7 bases are a match to TRBD1. Germline CDR1 is MNHNY and CDR2 is SVGAGI (reference sequence). V was clipped by 6 bases and J by 5 bases; unmatched bases: 10. This CDR3 is built from 14 residues. In nucleotides, the CDR3 is TGTGCCAGCAGGTTAAACAGGGGCGTAAACGAGCAGTACTTC. The encoded protein is CASRLNRGVNEQYF.

V and J are TRBV2 and TRBJ2-1; TRBD1 matches 9 bases. V was pared by 4 bases and J by 8 bases, with 6 bases of the junction left unmatched. Looked up from germline, CDR1 is SNHLY and CDR2 is FYNNEI. The CDR3 runs 14 residues. This CDR3 is CASSVGTGYDEQFF. The CDR3 nucleotides are TGTGCCAGCAGTGTAGGGACAGGGTACGATGAGCAGTTCTTC.

The chain recombines TRBV12-3 or TRBV12-4 with TRBJ2-1; 12 bases fit TRBD2. The CDR3 sequence is 18 residues long. Unmatched junction bases numbered 10, after V lost 1 base and J lost 6 bases. The DNA for the CDR3 is TGTGCCAGCAGTTTAGGACTAGCGGGAGAGGTTCCCTTCAATGAGCAGTTCTTC. It specifies CASSLGLAGEVPFNEQFF.

The rearrangement joins TRBV12-3 or TRBV12-4 to TRBJ1-1; maybe TRBD1 (6 bases). The CDR3 length is 15 residues. V lost 3 bases and J 4 bases, leaving 15 bases between the germline ends. The CDR3 protein is CASSFQGGSATEAFF. The CDR3 DNA follows: TGTGCCAGCAGTTTCCAAGGGGGGTCGGCCACTGAAGCTTTCTTT.

This clonotype has more than one count but fewer than ten. This chain uses TRBV20-1 with TRBJ2-2; D is uncertain. This CDR3 is 12 amino acids long. The V end lost 6 bases, the J end lost 7 bases, and 12 bases lay between the germline ends. CDR1 DFQATT and CDR2 SNEGSKA come from the germline V gene (reference sequence). The CDR3 bases are TGCAGTGCAACGCCCTGGGGCGGGGAGCTGTTTTTT. It codes for CSATPWGGELFF.

The chain recombines TRBV9 with TRBJ1-2; no definite D call. Trimming removed 0 bases at V and 6 bases at J, with 12 bases between. Germline loops: CDR1 SGDLS, CDR2 YYNGEE. The length of the CDR3 is 14 residues. The CDR3 region is CASSVGPRVDGYTF. DNA for the CDR3: TGTGCCAGCAGCGTAGGCCCCCGGGTCGATGGCTACACCTTC.